One sample yielded the 20 T cell receptor beta chains listed below, sequenced in a study of control samples from healthy donors and cancer patients. Here immunoSEQ multiplex PCR was the method, and the copy in TCRdb shows in-frame clones only, minus some. The sample yields about 74,000 clones, roughly 90% seen once. The sequenced sample was blood. Receptor source: a woman between 50 and 59 years old in good health.

J is TRBJ1-1 and V is TRBV12-3 or TRBV12-4, with unresolved D. CDR3 length equals 13 residues. The V gene lost 3 bases and the J gene lost 4 bases, with 9 bases spanning the gap. CDR3 protein: CASSFYQTTEAFF. The CDR3 DNA reads TGTGCCAGCAGTTTTTACCAGACCACTGAAGCTTTCTTT.

V usage is TRBV5-4 and J usage is TRBJ2-2; the match to TRBD2 covers 8 bases. V trimming: 1 base; J trimming: 1 base; junction bases outside the gene matches: 3. Germline CDR1 SGHNT, CDR2 YYREEE (reference sequence). The CDR3 extends over 16 amino acids. The CDR3, as DNA: TGTGCCAGCAGCTTGCACGGGACTAGGAACACCGGGGAGCTGTTTTTT. This gives the protein CASSLHGTRNTGELFF.

The chain has TRBV11-2 and TRBJ1-5; tentative D call: TRBD1 (6 bases). V was cut by 4 bases and J by 1 base, with 17 bases left in between. The CDR3 spans 17 residues. CDR1 is SGHAT and CDR2 is FQNNGV in the germline V gene. The CDR3 loop is CASSYSEATGSNQPQHF. The CDR3 DNA reads TGTGCCAGCAGCTACAGCGAGGCGACAGGCAGCAATCAGCCCCAGCATTTT.

This chain joins TRBV11-2 and TRBJ2-5, with D possibly matching TRBD2 (5 bases). Germline CDR1 reads SGHAT; CDR2 reads FQNNGV. The V and J ends lost 8 bases and 4 bases respectively, with 14 bases between them. The CDR3 consists of 13 residues. CDR3 nucleotide sequence: TGTGCCAGCGGGTATGGACTCGGAGAGACCCAGTACTTC. This translates into CASGYGLGETQYF. Based on the CDR3 plus reference TRBV11-2 and TRBJ2-5, the full variable domain is EAGVAQSPRYKIIEKRQSVAFWCNPISGHATLYWYQQILGQGPKLLIQFQNNGVVDDSQLPKDRFSAERLKGVDSTLKIQPAKLEDSAVYLCASGYGLGETQYFGPGTRLLVL.

The V and J genes are TRBV10-3 and TRBJ2-1; D may be TRBD1 or TRBD2 (6 bases each). Germline V lookup: CDR1 ENHRY, CDR2 SYGVKD. V gave up 0 bases and J gave up 10 bases, with 16 bases separating them. This CDR3 has 15 amino acids. The CDR3 loop reads CAISESEGGVGEQFF. DNA of the CDR3: TGTGCCATCAGTGAGTCTGAGGGGGGCGTGGGGGAGCAGTTCTTC.

The chain has TRBV27 and TRBJ1-4; D call uncertain. This CDR3 spans 13 amino acids. Trimming pared 6 bases from V and 3 bases from J, leaving 8 bases between. Germline V gene data show CDR1 as MNHEY and CDR2 as SMNVEV (reference sequence). CDR3 protein: CASRGLANEKLFF. CDR3 nucleotides: TGTGCCAGCAGGGGCCTGGCTAATGAAAAACTGTTTTTT.

The chain couples TRBV5-1 to TRBJ2-7; 9 nucleotides match TRBD1. The CDR3 is 15 residues long. Germline trimming cut 4 bases from V and 7 bases from J; bases unmatched to any gene: 12. CDR1 is SGHRS and CDR2 is YFSETQ in the germline V gene. In DNA, the CDR3 is TGCGCCAGCAGCGTGGCGGGACAGGGAGGGAGGGAGCAGTACTTC. This codes for CASSVAGQGGREQYF.

The rearrangement uses TRBV19 and TRBJ2-7; 8 nucleotides line up with TRBD1. Germline CDR1 is LNHDA and CDR2 is SQIVND (reference sequence). Unmatched junction bases numbered 6, after V lost 2 bases and J lost 3 bases. CDR3 length equals 15 residues. Here the CDR3 reads CASSIRQGSVYEQYF. In nucleotides, the CDR3 is TGTGCCAGTAGTATAAGACAGGGGAGCGTCTACGAGCAGTACTTC.

The chain has TRBV5-1 and TRBJ2-1; D perhaps matches TRBD1 (6 bases). With 1 base removed from V and 9 bases from J, the gap between germline ends came to 11 bases. Per germline, CDR1 SGHRS and CDR2 YFSETQ. This CDR3 has 13 residues. The CDR3 sequence: CASSLSGGAEQFF. The CDR3, as DNA: TGCGCCAGCAGCTTGAGTGGGGGCGCTGAGCAGTTCTTC.

The chain joins TRBV6-6 to TRBJ1-1, with D possibly TRBD1 on 5 matching bases. Germline V gene data show CDR1 as MNHNY and CDR2 as SVGAGI (reference sequence). This CDR3 has 15 amino acids. The germline V and J ends were trimmed by 2 bases and 2 bases, with 12 bases remaining between them. In DNA form, the CDR3 reads TGTGCCAGCAGTTACCGGGAGGGGCTTAACACTGAAGCTTTCTTT. Its protein product is CASSYREGLNTEAFF.

The genes are TRBV10-2 and TRBJ1-6; D is unresolved. The CDR3 has 14 residues. The V gene lost 2 bases and the J gene lost 9 bases, with 11 bases spanning the gap. Per germline, CDR1 WSHSY and CDR2 SAAADI. The CDR3 loop reads CASSEGRSGSPLHF. Here the CDR3 DNA reads TGCGCCAGCAGTGAGGGCAGGTCAGGTTCACCCCTCCACTTT.

V gene TRBV3-1 (or the pseudogene TRBV3-2) combines with J gene TRBJ1-2; D might be TRBD1 (6 bases). V was cut by 6 bases and J by 0 bases, with 11 bases left in between. Germline CDR1 reads LGHDT; CDR2 reads YNNKEL (reference sequence). This CDR3 region has 14 residues. This chain's CDR3 is CASSTGSANYGYTF. Written as DNA, the CDR3 is TGTGCCAGCAGTACAGGGTCAGCTAACTATGGCTACACCTTC.

This clone occurred once. This CDR3 is CASSLGGGRSEQFF. For the CDR3, the DNA is TGTGCCAGCAGCTTAGGCGGGGGGCGGAGTGAGCAGTTCTTC. This rearrangement joins TRBV7-2 to TRBJ2-1; 8 nucleotides line up with TRBD2. V lost 1 base, J lost 9 bases, and 5 bases stayed unmatched. The CDR3 length is 14 residues. Germline-derived CDR1 and CDR2 are SGHTA and FQGNSA.

CDR3 sequence reads: CATSRGESSTDTQYF. In nucleotides, the CDR3 is TGTGCCACCAGCCGGGGGGAATCTAGCACAGATACGCAGTATTTT. V gene TRBV24-1 combines with J gene TRBJ2-3; 7 bases fit TRBD2. The length of the CDR3 is 15 residues. The V segment lost 7 bases and the J segment 0 bases; nucleotides outside the gene matches: 6. Germline values: CDR1 KGHDR, CDR2 SFDVKD.

The V and J genes are TRBV3-1 (or the pseudogene TRBV3-2) and TRBJ1-2; D remains unclear. This CDR3 comprises 12 residues. The ends were cut back, 4 bases at V and 6 bases at J, with 9 bases in the middle. Germline CDR1 and CDR2: LGHDT and YNNKEL (reference sequence). Here the CDR3 DNA reads TGTGCCAGCAGCCTTTACGGCGATGGCTACACCTTC. Its protein product is CASSLYGDGYTF.

This clone was detected a few times. The chain recombines TRBV9 with TRBJ2-6; D uncertain. V dropped 0 bases and J dropped 4 bases, with 2 bases sitting between them. Per the germline V gene, CDR1 is SGDLS and CDR2 is YYNGEE. CDR3 length: 13 residues. The CDR3 bases are TGTGCCAGCAGCGTAGTAGGGGCCAACGTCCTGACTTTC. Its translation: CASSVVGANVLTF. The whole variable domain, remainder taken from reference TRBV9 and TRBJ2-6, is DSGVTQTPKHLITATGQRVTLRCSPRSGDLSVYWYQQSLDQGLQFLIQYYNGEERAKGNILERFSAQQFPDLHSELNLSSLELGDSALYFCASSVVGANVLTFGAGSRLTVL.

The genes are TRBV19 and TRBJ1-6; 7 bases map to TRBD1. The germline gives CDR1 LNHDA, CDR2 SQIVND (reference sequence). The CDR3 runs to 15 residues. Unmatched junction bases numbered 6, after V lost 5 bases and J lost 5 bases. For the CDR3, the DNA is TGTGCCAGTAGTTTAGGGCAGGGGGATAATTCACCCCTCCACTTT. Protein product: CASSLGQGDNSPLHF.

Only one count was recorded for this clone. The gene calls are TRBV5-1 and TRBJ2-1, with 8 bases aligning to TRBD2. There are 15 residues in the CDR3. V was clipped by 3 bases and J by 4 bases; unmatched bases: 6. From germline, CDR1 is SGHRS and CDR2 YFSETQ. This chain's CDR3 is CASSSGTRGYNEQFF. The CDR3 coding sequence is TGCGCCAGCAGCTCCGGGACTAGGGGATACAATGAGCAGTTCTTC.

V usage is TRBV7-2 and J usage is TRBJ1-5; 9 positions match TRBD1. J gave up 4 bases and V 4 bases, and 2 bases lay outside the gene matches. CDR3 size: 14 residues. The germline CDR1 and CDR2 sequences are SGHTA and FQGNSA. CDR3 loop: CASSSGQGNQPQHF. CDR3 nucleotides: TGTGCCAGCAGCTCTGGACAGGGGAATCAGCCCCAGCATTTT.

This clone has only one observation. The J gene is TRBJ1-1, the V gene TRBV27; tentatively, D is TRBD1 (5 bases). The germline V gene has CDR1 MNHEY and CDR2 SMNVEV (reference sequence). The CDR3 extends over 18 amino acids. V lost 6 bases and J 1 base, leaving 24 bases between the germline ends. CDR3 protein: CASSLGGTWGIQNTEAFF. The CDR3, as DNA: TGTGCCAGCAGCTTGGGGGGAACCTGGGGAATTCAGAACACTGAAGCTTTCTTT.